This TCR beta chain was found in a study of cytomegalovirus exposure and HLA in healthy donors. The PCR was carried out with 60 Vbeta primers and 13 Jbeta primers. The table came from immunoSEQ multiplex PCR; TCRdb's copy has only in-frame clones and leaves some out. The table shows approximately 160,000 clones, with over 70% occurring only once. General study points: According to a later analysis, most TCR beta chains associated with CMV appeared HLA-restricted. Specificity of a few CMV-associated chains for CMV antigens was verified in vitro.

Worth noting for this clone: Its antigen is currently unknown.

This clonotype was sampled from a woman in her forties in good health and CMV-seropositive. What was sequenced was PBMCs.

CDR3 DNA: TGTGCCAGCAGTTACGGCGGCATGGGGACAGGGACGGGCTACACCTTC. Protein product: CASSYGGMGTGTGYTF. This chain uses TRBV6-5 with TRBJ1-2, with 9 bases matching TRBD1. The CDR3 has 16 amino acids. With 2 bases clipped from V and 8 bases from J, the junction kept 12 bases outside the gene matches. Germline lookup yields CDR1 MNHEY and CDR2 SVGAGI.